This TCR beta chain was sequenced for a study of shared clonotypes between healthy human individuals. The CDR3 has 16 amino acids. Trimming cost V 5 bases and J 5 bases; bases outside gene matches: 9. The germline V gene encodes CDR1 SEHNR and CDR2 FQNEAQ (reference sequence). TCRdb's table, derived via immunoSEQ multiplex PCR, lists solely in-frame clones and lacks some. The sample lists 600,000 to 750,000 clones; roughly 78% were seen once. The chain is built from TRBV7-9 and TRBJ2-1; TRBD2 matches 10 bases. The sequence was obtained from a woman aged 25-40 years in good health. The sequenced sample consisted of memory CD4+ T cells sorted from blood. Specified subset: CD45RA-negative fraction. In DNA, the CDR3 is TGTGCCAGCAGCCCGCGGGGACTAGCGCTGAACAATGAGCAGTTCTTC. It is translated as CASSPRGLALNNEQFF.